This TCR beta chain was found in a study of T cell repertoires in cytomegalovirus infection. This clonotype came up many times. Its antigen remains unknown. General study points: CMV-specific TCR beta clonotypes restricted by HLA-C dominated the ex vivo response.

TCRdb fed the reads into MiXCR, producing one record per CDR3 protein. The top ten hold approximately 12% of the sample, which has some 300,000 distinct CDR3 sequences, 17% seen once. There are 14 residues in the CDR3. The germline V gene encodes CDR1 MNHEY and CDR2 SMNVEV (reference sequence). V was clipped by 3 bases and J by 5 bases, with 11 bases between them. Input material: PBMCs. V usage is TRBV27 and J usage is TRBJ1-5; D ambiguous. This TCR derives from a human donor in good health (CMV status not recorded). Some clones in this sample may be carry-over from other donors' samples. The DNA for the CDR3 is TGTGCCAGCAGTTTGCGACCCCGCGATCAGCCCCAGCATTTT. Translation: CASSLRPRDQPQHF.